Following are 2 T cell receptor beta chains from one sample sequenced in a study of blood T cell repertoires in COVID-19 (TCRdb year 2020). Library preparation used the immunoSEQ multiplex PCR assay. Not all clones reach the TCRdb copy of this immuneACCESS table, which keeps in-frame sequences only. Checked studies attribute under half of the gap to unresolved V genes and leave the rest unexplained. Present in this sample are more than 400,000 clones, about nine tenths of which were seen just once. The top ten hold under 0.85% of the sample. The sample taken for sequencing was PBMCs or T cells enriched from blood (not recorded which). The receptor source for this set is a woman aged 18-30 years who had recovered from COVID-19.

J is TRBJ1-1 and V is TRBV30; 7 bases are shared with TRBD1. The CDR3 covers 15 residues. Germline V lookup: CDR1 GTSNPN, CDR2 SVGIG (reference sequence). After removal of 0 bases from V and 0 bases from J, the junction contained 4 bases not matched to a gene. The CDR3 protein is CAWSVPRGMNTEAFF. The DNA for the CDR3 is TGTGCCTGGAGTGTTCCCAGGGGGATGAACACTGAAGCTTTCTTT.

The genes are TRBV30 and TRBJ2-7; the D gene is possibly TRBD1 (6 bases). Germline values: CDR1 GTSNPN, CDR2 SVGIG (reference sequence). The CDR3 spans 13 residues. With 3 bases removed from V and 4 bases from J, the gap between germline ends came to 13 bases. The CDR3 region has the DNA TGTGCCTGGAGAGGGGACACATTTTACGAGCAGTACTTC. Translating gives CAWRGDTFYEQYF.